This T cell receptor beta chain derives from a study of blood T cell repertoires in COVID-19. Study-level information: There were acute and convalescent COVID-19 samples, and they came from the United States, Italy and Spain. T cells, B-cell-depleted T cells, or PBMCs supplied cDNA or gDNA.

Original data processing: Amplified reference gene primers provided the basis for estimating nucleated cell counts. Repertoires were generated with immunoSEQ multiplex PCR, while TCRdb's copy carries only in-frame clones and drops some. V, J and clone size were drawn from that table, and D and trimming were deduced from the DNA. Among over 250,000 clones listed, 87% were seen once. J gave up 8 bases and V 4 bases, and 9 bases lay outside the gene matches. The CDR3 is 15 residues long. Per germline, CDR1 SGHRS and CDR2 YFSETQ. Sequences were obtained from peripheral blood. The receptor was derived from a middle-aged woman who had recovered from COVID-19. The V call is TRBV5-1, the J call TRBJ2-1, with 10 nucleotides matching TRBD2. The CDR3 nucleotides are TGCGCCAGCAGCCTAGAGCGGGGGGGCCGCGATGAGCAGTTCTTC. Protein: CASSLERGGRDEQFF.